These 32 T cell receptor beta chains originate from one sample sequenced in a study of blood T cell repertoires in COVID-19. Sequencing used immunoSEQ multiplex PCR; TCRdb keeps in-frame clones, though not all of them. This sample has roughly 150,000 clones, with 82% found just once. Sequences were obtained from peripheral blood. Receptor source: a woman older than 75 with active or convalescent COVID-19.

The chain has TRBV9 and TRBJ2-1, with 9 bases identical to TRBD2. Trimming at V came to 6 bases and at J to 2 bases, leaving 6 bases not matched to a gene. The CDR3 covers 15 residues. Germline loops: CDR1 SGDLS, CDR2 YYNGEE. CDR3 in amino acids: CASTKSSGTYNEQFF. The CDR3 DNA sequence: TGTGCCAGCACCAAGTCTAGCGGGACCTACAATGAGCAGTTCTTC.

The chain is built from TRBV10-3 and TRBJ2-1; 7 bases match TRBD2. The J segment lost 4 bases and the V segment lost 7 bases, leaving 10 bases of the junction unmatched. The length of the CDR3 is 15 residues. Germline CDR1 ENHRY, CDR2 SYGVKD. The CDR3 DNA sequence: TGTGCCATCACCGACGGGGAGGGCGGGTACAATGAGCAGTTCTTC. Protein: CAITDGEGGYNEQFF.

This chain connects TRBV28 to TRBJ2-1, with 7 positions matching TRBD1. CDR1 MDHEN and CDR2 SYDVKM come from the germline V gene. V was clipped by 6 bases and J by 8 bases; unmatched bases: 13. This CDR3 contains 15 residues. The CDR3 here is CASRPGQPSFHEQFF. CDR3 nucleotide sequence: TGTGCCAGCAGACCGGGACAGCCTTCTTTCCATGAGCAGTTCTTC.

The CDR3 DNA reads as TGTGCCATCAGCGGTGGGTCCGGGGATTTGAATGAGCAGTTCTTC. It codes for CAISGGSGDLNEQFF. V is TRBV10-3 and J is TRBJ2-1; tentative D call: TRBD2 (5 bases). CDR1 and CDR2 (germline): ENHRY, SYGVKD. CDR3 length: 15 residues. The ends were cut back, 6 bases at V and 7 bases at J, with 19 bases in the middle.

J is TRBJ2-7 and V is TRBV10-3; 7 bases line up with TRBD2. V gave up 2 bases and J gave up 5 bases; unmatched junction bases: 9. The germline gives CDR1 ENHRY, CDR2 SYGVKD. The CDR3 contains 15 residues. CDR3 DNA sequence: TGTGCCATCAGTGAGCGACTAGCCACTGGGGACGAGCAGTACTTC. Amino acid sequence: CAISERLATGDEQYF.

This clone is a singleton in its sample. The chain is built from TRBV6-5 and TRBJ1-2; 7 nucleotides align to TRBD1. V was pared by 11 bases and J by 8 bases, with 8 bases of the junction left unmatched. CDR1 and CDR2 from the germline V gene are MNHEY and SVGAGI. The CDR3 has 11 residues. The CDR3 sequence is CAGGQEEGYTF. The CDR3 nucleotides read TGTGCCGGCGGACAGGAGGAGGGCTACACCTTC.

V gene TRBV14 combines with J gene TRBJ1-6; D ambiguous. CDR1 and CDR2 (germline): SGHDN, FVKESK. This CDR3 comprises 14 residues. With 4 bases removed from V and 7 bases from J, the gap between germline ends came to 11 bases. DNA for the CDR3: TGTGCCAGCAGCCCCCGCGGCGGAAATTCACCCCTCCACTTT. This codes for CASSPRGGNSPLHF.

This rearrangement joins TRBV5-6 to TRBJ2-7; TRBD2 matches at 12 bases. CDR3 length: 14 residues. CDR1 SGHDT and CDR2 YYEEEE come from the germline V gene. With V trimmed by 6 bases and J by 4 bases, 5 bases remained unmatched. The CDR3 nucleotides read TGTGCCAGCACTGGACTAGCGGGAAGATACGAGCAGTACTTC. Encoded protein: CASTGLAGRYEQYF.

This clone was picked up one time. V gene TRBV5-1 combines with J gene TRBJ2-2, with 7 bases lining up with TRBD1. The CDR3 is 13 residues long. The J segment lost 8 bases and the V segment lost 2 bases, leaving 3 bases of the junction unmatched. From germline, CDR1 is SGHRS and CDR2 YFSETQ. This CDR3 reads CASSFPDRGELFF. Written as DNA, the CDR3 is TGCGCCAGCAGCTTCCCGGACAGGGGGGAGCTGTTTTTT.

The rearrangement joins TRBV28 to TRBJ1-2; 8 bases fit TRBD1. V dropped 2 bases and J dropped 7; count of bases not matched to a gene: 6. The CDR3 sequence is 14 residues long. Germline assignment: CDR1 MDHEN and CDR2 SYDVKM. The CDR3 region is CASSLQGAGSGYTF. Here the CDR3 DNA reads TGTGCCAGCAGTTTACAGGGGGCGGGTTCTGGCTACACCTTC.

The chain joins TRBV10-3 to TRBJ1-1; D is ambiguous. The CDR3 is 15 amino acids. The ends were cut back, 10 bases at V and 0 bases at J, with 18 bases in the middle. Germline V gives CDR1 ENHRY, CDR2 SYGVKD. The CDR3 here is CATRGARDMNTEAFF. Here the CDR3 DNA reads TGTGCCACACGCGGTGCACGGGATATGAACACTGAAGCTTTCTTT.

This clone was observed once. This chain links TRBV10-1 with TRBJ1-1; D remains unclear. Germline-derived CDR1 and CDR2 are WNHNN and SYGVQD (reference sequence). Trimming removed 0 bases at V and 5 bases at J, with 4 bases between. The length of the CDR3 is 12 residues. CDR3 coding DNA: TGCGCCAGCAGTGAGTCCCTAACTGAAGCTTTCTTT. Translated: CASSESLTEAFF.

The rearrangement links TRBV23-1 to TRBJ2-1; 9 bases align to TRBD2. Being an ORF, TRBV23-1 has a function that is uncertain. The CDR3 covers 16 residues. Trimming removed 0 bases from V and 2 bases from J; junction bases left unmatched: 2. CDR3 coding DNA: TGCGCCAGCAGTCAATCGGCTAGCGGGACCTACAATGAGCAGTTCTTC. Protein: CASSQSASGTYNEQFF.

This chain uses TRBV6-5 with TRBJ2-7; 13 nucleotides line up with TRBD2. The CDR3 length is 13 residues. Germline lookup yields CDR1 MNHEY and CDR2 SVGAGI. V lost 8 bases, J lost 2 bases, and 0 bases stayed unmatched. The CDR3 protein is CASGTSGAYEQYF. The CDR3 nucleotides read TGTGCCAGCGGGACTAGCGGGGCCTACGAGCAGTACTTC.

The chain recombines TRBV7-9 with TRBJ2-2; D gene ambiguous. The CDR3 totals 15 residues. Trimming pared 1 base from V and 6 bases from J, leaving 12 bases between. Germline CDR1 SEHNR, CDR2 FQNEAQ (reference sequence). The CDR3 spells CASSLVLRTPGELFF. In nucleotides, the CDR3 is TGTGCCAGCAGCTTAGTATTGAGAACCCCCGGGGAGCTGTTTTTT.

The chain combines TRBV2 with TRBJ1-1; weak D call: TRBD1 (6 bases). Trimming pared 5 bases from V and 5 bases from J, leaving 12 bases between. The CDR3 contains 13 residues. From germline, CDR1 is SNHLY and CDR2 FYNNEI. This chain's CDR3 is CASSMGRGTEAFF. As DNA, the CDR3 is TGTGCCAGCAGTATGGGGAGGGGGACTGAAGCTTTCTTT.

This clone was detected a few times. The gene calls are TRBV2 and TRBJ2-7; possibly TRBD1 for D (5 bases). Per germline, CDR1 SNHLY and CDR2 FYNNEI. CDR3 size: 14 residues. Trimming took 3 bases from V and 3 from J, leaving 12 bases between them. The CDR3 coding sequence is TGTGCCAGCAGTGATCAGGGTCAGGGCTACGAGCAGTACTTC. It yields the protein CASSDQGQGYEQYF.

The V and J genes are TRBV7-8 and TRBJ1-2; no clear D. The CDR3 is made up of 13 amino acids. Germline V gene sequence: CDR1 SGHVS, CDR2 FQNEAQ. V was pared by 5 bases and J by 7 bases, with 14 bases between. The CDR3 sequence is CASSPLKRSGYTF. The CDR3 region has the DNA TGTGCCAGCAGCCCATTGAAGCGGTCTGGCTACACCTTC.

The V gene is TRBV19, the J gene TRBJ2-7, with 11 bases fitting TRBD2. V dropped 5 bases and J dropped 0; count of bases not matched to a gene: 12. CDR3 length: 18 amino acids. Germline assignment: CDR1 LNHDA and CDR2 SQIVND (reference sequence). For the CDR3, the DNA is TGTGCCAGTAGTTTGGGACTAGCGGATGCTTCAAGCTCCTACGAGCAGTACTTC. This codes for CASSLGLADASSSYEQYF.

The chain uses TRBV30 and TRBJ2-1, with 7 bases matching TRBD1. The germline V gene has CDR1 GTSNPN and CDR2 SVGIG (reference sequence). This CDR3 region has 13 residues. Germline trimming cut 0 bases from V and 10 bases from J; bases unmatched to any gene: 6. The CDR3 is CAWSVIGGAEQFF. DNA of the CDR3: TGTGCCTGGAGTGTGATAGGGGGCGCGGAGCAGTTCTTC.

The chain has TRBV18 and TRBJ2-6, with D perhaps TRBD1 (6 bases). The germline CDR1 and CDR2 sequences are KGHSH and LQKENI. Trimming took off 4 bases at V and 0 bases at J, with 7 bases between the two ends. This CDR3 has 15 residues. The CDR3 DNA is TGTGCCAGCTCACAGGACAGCTCTGGGGCCAACGTCCTGACTTTC. It specifies CASSQDSSGANVLTF.

This chain links TRBV10-1 with TRBJ2-1; maybe TRBD2 (6 bases). The CDR3 spans 15 residues. Trimming stripped 0 bases from V and 10 bases from J, with 16 bases between. The germline V gene encodes CDR1 WNHNN and CDR2 SYGVQD (reference sequence). The CDR3 nucleotides read TGCGCCAGCAGTGAGTCGATTCCCTTCGGGGGAGAGCAGTTCTTC. This translates into CASSESIPFGGEQFF.

The rearrangement joins TRBV19 to TRBJ1-6; perhaps TRBD1 as D (6 bases). This CDR3 has 14 amino acids. V lost 5 bases and J lost 5, with 10 bases in between. Germline V gene data show CDR1 as LNHDA and CDR2 as SQIVND (reference sequence). CDR3 in amino acids: CASSQGTNNSPLHF. Here the CDR3 DNA reads TGTGCCAGTAGTCAGGGGACAAATAATTCACCCCTCCACTTT.

The V call is TRBV5-1, the J call TRBJ2-1; 12 bases map to TRBD2. V was pared by 4 bases and J by 8 bases, with 7 bases of the junction left unmatched. CDR1 and CDR2 from the germline V gene are SGHRS and YFSETQ. The CDR3 loop spans 15 amino acids. The CDR3 spells CASSLTSGSSHEQFF. As DNA, the CDR3 is TGCGCCAGCAGCCTGACTAGCGGGAGTAGCCATGAGCAGTTCTTC.

The V call is TRBV14, the J call TRBJ1-1, with 9 bases matching TRBD1. V shed 3 bases, J shed 0 bases, and the junction held 8 bases outside the gene matches. This CDR3 has 17 amino acids. Germline V CDR1 and CDR2: SGHDN, FVKESK. The DNA for the CDR3 is TGTGCCAGCAGCCACCGAACAGGGGGCCAGATGAACACTGAAGCTTTCTTT. Translating it yields CASSHRTGGQMNTEAFF. The full variable domain, in which reference TRBV14 and TRBJ1-1 provide the parts outside the CDR3, is EAGVTQFPSHSVIEKGQTVTLRCDPISGHDNLYWYRRVMGKEIKFLLHFVKESKQDESGMPNNRFLAERTGGTYSTLKVQPAELEDSGVYFCASSHRTGGQMNTEAFFGQGTRLTVV.

This sequence joins TRBV19 and TRBJ2-5, with 16 bases fitting TRBD2. Unmatched junction bases numbered 7, after V lost 4 bases and J lost 5 bases. The CDR3 is 17 amino acids. The V gene's germline CDR1 is LNHDA and CDR2 SQIVND (reference sequence). Written as DNA, the CDR3 is TGTGCCAGTAGTACCACGGGACTAGCGGGAGGGCGCGAGACCCAGTACTTC. This encodes CASSTTGLAGGRETQYF.

The chain joins TRBV6-5 to TRBJ2-7, with D perhaps TRBD2 (5 bases). The V end lost 0 bases, the J end lost 7 bases, and 16 bases lay between the germline ends. Per the germline V gene, CDR1 is MNHEY and CDR2 is SVGAGI. The CDR3 runs 15 residues. The CDR3 DNA reads as TGTGCCAGCAGTTACTCGAATCTAGCCCAAGGGGAGCAGTACTTC. Translating gives CASSYSNLAQGEQYF.

This clone was found once. The chain employs TRBV19 and TRBJ1-1, with 8 bases matching TRBD1. V lost 6 bases and J lost 8; bases outside the gene matches: 17. The CDR3 loop spans 16 amino acids. The germline V gene has CDR1 LNHDA and CDR2 SQIVND (reference sequence). The CDR3 sequence: CASSRTGTGRSWEAFF. As DNA, the CDR3 is TGTGCCAGTAGCCGCACCGGGACAGGACGATCCTGGGAAGCTTTCTTT.

For the CDR3, the DNA is TGTGCCAGCAGTGGAGGCCGGGCAGGGGGCGCTTATGGCTACACCTTC. Protein sequence: CASSGGRAGGAYGYTF. V and J are TRBV28 and TRBJ1-2; 8 bases agree with TRBD1. The length of the CDR3 is 16 residues. Germline assignment: CDR1 MDHEN and CDR2 SYDVKM. After removal of 5 bases from V and 5 bases from J, the junction contained 13 bases not matched to a gene.

V gene TRBV9 combines with J gene TRBJ2-1; 10 bases are shared with TRBD2. The CDR3 has 17 amino acids. Trimming at V came to 0 bases and at J to 3 bases, leaving 6 bases not matched to a gene. Germline loops: CDR1 SGDLS, CDR2 YYNGEE. The CDR3 loop is CASSVATSGRVYNEQFF. The CDR3 DNA follows: TGTGCCAGCAGCGTAGCTACCAGCGGGAGGGTCTACAATGAGCAGTTCTTC.

The chain employs TRBV7-2 and TRBJ1-1; D possibly corresponds to TRBD1 (6 bases). V was shortened by 1 base and J by 7 bases, with 10 bases between the two germline ends. There are 13 residues in the CDR3. Germline CDR1 reads SGHTA; CDR2 reads FQGNSA. The CDR3 is CASSLVRGGEAFF. The CDR3 DNA follows: TGTGCCAGCAGCTTAGTAAGGGGGGGTGAAGCTTTCTTT.

The chain combines TRBV5-1 with TRBJ2-2; a possible D gene is TRBD1 (5 bases). The CDR3 spans 16 residues. Per germline, CDR1 SGHRS and CDR2 YFSETQ. The V end lost 0 bases, the J end lost 0 bases, and 9 bases lay between the germline ends. CDR3 sequence: CASSLEGPPNTGELFF. For the CDR3, the DNA is TGCGCCAGCAGCTTGGAGGGGCCGCCGAACACCGGGGAGCTGTTTTTT.